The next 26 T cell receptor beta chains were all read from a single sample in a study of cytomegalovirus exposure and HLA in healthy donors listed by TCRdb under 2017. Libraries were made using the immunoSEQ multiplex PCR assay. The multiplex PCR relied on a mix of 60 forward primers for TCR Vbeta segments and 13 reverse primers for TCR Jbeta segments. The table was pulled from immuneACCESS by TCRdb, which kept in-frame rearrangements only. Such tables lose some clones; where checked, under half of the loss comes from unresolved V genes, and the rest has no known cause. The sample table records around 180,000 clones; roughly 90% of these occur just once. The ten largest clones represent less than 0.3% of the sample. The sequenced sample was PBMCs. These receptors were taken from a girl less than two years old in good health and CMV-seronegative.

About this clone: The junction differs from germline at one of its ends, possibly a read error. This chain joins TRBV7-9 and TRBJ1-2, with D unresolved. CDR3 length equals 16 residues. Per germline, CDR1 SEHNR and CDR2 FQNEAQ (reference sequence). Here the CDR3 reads CSSSSIWRLQNYGYTF. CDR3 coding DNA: TGTTCCAGCAGCTCGATTTGGCGACTCCAGAACTATGGCTACACCTTC.

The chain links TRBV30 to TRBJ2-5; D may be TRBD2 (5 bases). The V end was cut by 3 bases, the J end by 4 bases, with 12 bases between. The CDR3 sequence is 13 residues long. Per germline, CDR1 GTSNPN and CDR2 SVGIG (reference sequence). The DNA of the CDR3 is TGTGCCTGGAGCCTGGTAGGAGGAGAGACCCAGTACTTC. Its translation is CAWSLVGGETQYF.

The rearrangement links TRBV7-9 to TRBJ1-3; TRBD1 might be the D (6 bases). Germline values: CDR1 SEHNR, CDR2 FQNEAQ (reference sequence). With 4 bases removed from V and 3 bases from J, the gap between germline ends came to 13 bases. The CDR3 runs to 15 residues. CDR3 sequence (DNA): TGTGCCAGCAGCTCGAGCAGGGGCGGTGGAAACACCATATATTTT. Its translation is CASSSSRGGGNTIYF.

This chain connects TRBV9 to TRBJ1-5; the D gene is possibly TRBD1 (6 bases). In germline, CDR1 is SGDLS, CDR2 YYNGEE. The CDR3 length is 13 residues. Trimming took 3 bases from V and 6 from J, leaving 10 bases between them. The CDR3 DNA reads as TGTGCCAGCAGCGCATCAGGGGTTCAGCCCCAGCATTTT. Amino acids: CASSASGVQPQHF.

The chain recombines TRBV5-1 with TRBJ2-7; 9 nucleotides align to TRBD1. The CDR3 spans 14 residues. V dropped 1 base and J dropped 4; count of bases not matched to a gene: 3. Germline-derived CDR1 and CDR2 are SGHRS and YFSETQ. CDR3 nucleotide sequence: TGCGCCAGCAGCTTGACCGGACAGGGGTACGAGCAGTACTTC. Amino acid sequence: CASSLTGQGYEQYF. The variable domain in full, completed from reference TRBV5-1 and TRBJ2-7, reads KAGVTQTPRYLIKTRGQQVTLSCSPISGHRSVSWYQQTPGQGLQFLFEYFSETQRNKGNFPGRFSGRQFSNSRSEMNVSTLELGDSALYLCASSLTGQGYEQYFGPGTRLTVT.

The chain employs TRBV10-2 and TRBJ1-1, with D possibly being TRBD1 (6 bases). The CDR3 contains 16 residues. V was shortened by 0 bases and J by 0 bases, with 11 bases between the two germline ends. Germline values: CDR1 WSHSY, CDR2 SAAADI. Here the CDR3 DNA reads TGCGCCAGCAGTGAGTCGGGCAGGGGATTGAACACTGAAGCTTTCTTT. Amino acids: CASSESGRGLNTEAFF.

The CDR3 DNA reads TGTGCCAGCAGCTCCGGACAGTCAAAGGGAGCTTTCTTT. Translating gives CASSSGQSKGAFF. The rearrangement joins TRBV9 to TRBJ1-1, with D possibly being TRBD1 (6 bases). This CDR3 has 13 residues. Per the germline V gene, CDR1 is SGDLS and CDR2 is YYNGEE. The V and J ends lost 4 bases and 10 bases respectively, with 17 bases between them.

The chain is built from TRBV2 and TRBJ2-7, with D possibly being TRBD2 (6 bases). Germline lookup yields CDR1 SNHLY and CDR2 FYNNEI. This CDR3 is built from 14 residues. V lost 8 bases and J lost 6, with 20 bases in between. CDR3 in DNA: TGTGCCAGCTCGGGGGAATTGGGGCCTACCGAGCAGTACTTC. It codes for CASSGELGPTEQYF.

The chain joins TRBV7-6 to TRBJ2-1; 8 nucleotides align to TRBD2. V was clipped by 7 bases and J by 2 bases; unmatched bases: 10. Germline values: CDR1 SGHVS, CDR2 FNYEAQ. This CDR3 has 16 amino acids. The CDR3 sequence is CASTESGSSPYNEQFF. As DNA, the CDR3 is TGTGCCAGCACCGAGAGCGGGAGTAGCCCCTACAATGAGCAGTTCTTC.

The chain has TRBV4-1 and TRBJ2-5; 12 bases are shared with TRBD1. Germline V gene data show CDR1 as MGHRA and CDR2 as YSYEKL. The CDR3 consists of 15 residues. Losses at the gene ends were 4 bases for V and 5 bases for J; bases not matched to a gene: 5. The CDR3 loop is CASSRGTGGLETQYF. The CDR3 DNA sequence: TGCGCCAGCAGCCGAGGGACAGGGGGCTTGGAGACCCAGTACTTC.

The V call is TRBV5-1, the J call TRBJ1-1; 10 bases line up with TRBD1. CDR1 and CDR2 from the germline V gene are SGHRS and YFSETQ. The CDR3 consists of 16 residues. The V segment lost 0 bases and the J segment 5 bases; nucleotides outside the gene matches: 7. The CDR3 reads CASSLAPGQGYTEAFF. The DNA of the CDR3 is TGCGCCAGCAGCTTGGCTCCGGGACAGGGGTATACTGAAGCTTTCTTT.

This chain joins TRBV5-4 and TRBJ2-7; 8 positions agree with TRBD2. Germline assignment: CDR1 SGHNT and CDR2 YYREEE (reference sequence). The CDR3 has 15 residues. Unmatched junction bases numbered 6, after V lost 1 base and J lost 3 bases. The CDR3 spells CASSLWREAHYEQYF. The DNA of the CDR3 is TGTGCCAGCAGCTTGTGGCGGGAGGCCCACTACGAGCAGTACTTC.

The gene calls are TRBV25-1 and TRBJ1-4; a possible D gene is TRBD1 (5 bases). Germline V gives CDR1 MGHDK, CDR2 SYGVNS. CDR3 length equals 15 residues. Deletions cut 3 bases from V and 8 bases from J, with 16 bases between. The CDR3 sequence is CASSDSRQGREKLFF. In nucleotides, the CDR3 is TGTGCCAGCAGTGATTCCCGCCAGGGAAGGGAAAAACTGTTTTTT.

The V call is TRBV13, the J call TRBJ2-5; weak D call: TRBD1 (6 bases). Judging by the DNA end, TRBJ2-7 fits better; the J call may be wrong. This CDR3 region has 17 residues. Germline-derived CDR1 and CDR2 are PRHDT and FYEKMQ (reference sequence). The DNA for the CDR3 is TGTGCCAGCAGCTCCGGATCTGGGGAGATAGGGGGCTACGAGCAGTACTTC. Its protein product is CASSSGSGEIGGYEQYF.

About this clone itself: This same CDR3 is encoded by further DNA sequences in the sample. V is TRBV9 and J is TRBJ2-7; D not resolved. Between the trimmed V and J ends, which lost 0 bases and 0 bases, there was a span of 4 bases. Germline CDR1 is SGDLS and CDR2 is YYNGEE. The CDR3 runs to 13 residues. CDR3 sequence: CASSVASSYEQYF. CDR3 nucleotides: TGTGCCAGCAGCGTAGCTAGCTCCTACGAGCAGTACTTC.

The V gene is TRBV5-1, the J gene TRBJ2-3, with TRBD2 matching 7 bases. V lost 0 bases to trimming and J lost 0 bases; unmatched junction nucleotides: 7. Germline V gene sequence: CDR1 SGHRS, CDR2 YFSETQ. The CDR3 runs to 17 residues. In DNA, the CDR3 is TGCGCCAGCAGCTTGGATAGGCTAGCGGCTAGCACAGATACGCAGTATTTT. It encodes CASSLDRLAASTDTQYF.

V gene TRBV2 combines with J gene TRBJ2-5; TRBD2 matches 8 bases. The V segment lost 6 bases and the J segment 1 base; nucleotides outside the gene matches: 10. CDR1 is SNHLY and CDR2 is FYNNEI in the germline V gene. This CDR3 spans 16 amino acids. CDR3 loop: CASSLLAEGLQETQYF. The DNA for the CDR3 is TGTGCCAGCAGCCTACTAGCGGAGGGCCTCCAAGAGACCCAGTACTTC. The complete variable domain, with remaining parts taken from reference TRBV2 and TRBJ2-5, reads EPEVTQTPSHQVTQMGQEVILRCVPISNHLYFYWYRQILGQKVEFLVSFYNNEISEKSEIFDDQFSVERPDGSNFTLKIRSTKLEDSAMYFCASSLLAEGLQETQYFGPGTRLLVL.

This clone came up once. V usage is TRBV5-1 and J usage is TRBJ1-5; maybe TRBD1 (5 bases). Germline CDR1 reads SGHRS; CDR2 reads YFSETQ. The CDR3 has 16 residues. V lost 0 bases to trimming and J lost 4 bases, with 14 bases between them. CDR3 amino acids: CASSLVMGQNNQPQHF. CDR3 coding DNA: TGCGCCAGCAGCTTGGTGATGGGGCAGAATAATCAGCCCCAGCATTTT.

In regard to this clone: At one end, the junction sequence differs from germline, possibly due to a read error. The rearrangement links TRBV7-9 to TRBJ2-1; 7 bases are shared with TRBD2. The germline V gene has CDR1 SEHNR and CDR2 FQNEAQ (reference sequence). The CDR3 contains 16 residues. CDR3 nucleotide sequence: TGTTCCAGCAGCTTAGCGTCGTCGTCTAGCGGTCGGGAGCAGTTCTTC. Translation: CSSSLASSSSGREQFF.

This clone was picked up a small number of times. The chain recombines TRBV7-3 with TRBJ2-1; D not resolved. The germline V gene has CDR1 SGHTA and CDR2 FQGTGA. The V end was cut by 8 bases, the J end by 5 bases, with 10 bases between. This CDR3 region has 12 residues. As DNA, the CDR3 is TGTGCCAGCTCAAAAACAGACAATGAGCAGTTCTTC. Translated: CASSKTDNEQFF.

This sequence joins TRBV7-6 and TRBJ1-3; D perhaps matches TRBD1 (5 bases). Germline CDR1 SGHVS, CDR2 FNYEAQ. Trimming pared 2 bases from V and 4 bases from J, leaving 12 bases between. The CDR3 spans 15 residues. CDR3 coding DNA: TGTGCCAGCAGCTTACAGGGACTAGCGGGAAACACCATATATTTT. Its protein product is CASSLQGLAGNTIYF.

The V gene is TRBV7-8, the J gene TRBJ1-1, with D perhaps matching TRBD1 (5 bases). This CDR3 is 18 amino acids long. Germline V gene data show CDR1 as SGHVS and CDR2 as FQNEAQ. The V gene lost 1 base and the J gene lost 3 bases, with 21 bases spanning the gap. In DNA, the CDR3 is TGTGCCAGCAGCTTAGGGGGGTGGTTCGGGGGTTTGGACACTGAAGCTTTCTTT. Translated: CASSLGGWFGGLDTEAFF.

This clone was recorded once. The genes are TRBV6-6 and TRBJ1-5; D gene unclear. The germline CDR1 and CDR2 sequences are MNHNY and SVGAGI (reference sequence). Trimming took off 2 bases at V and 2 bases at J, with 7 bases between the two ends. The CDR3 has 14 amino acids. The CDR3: CASSYGEGNQPQHF. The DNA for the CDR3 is TGTGCCAGCAGTTACGGGGAGGGCAATCAGCCCCAGCATTTT.

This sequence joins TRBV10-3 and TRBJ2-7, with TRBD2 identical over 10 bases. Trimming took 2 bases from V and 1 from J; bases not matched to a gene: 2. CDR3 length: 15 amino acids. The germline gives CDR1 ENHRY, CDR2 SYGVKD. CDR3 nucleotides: TGTGCCATCAGTGAGATAGCGGGAGGTTCCTACGAGCAGTACTTC. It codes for CAISEIAGGSYEQYF.

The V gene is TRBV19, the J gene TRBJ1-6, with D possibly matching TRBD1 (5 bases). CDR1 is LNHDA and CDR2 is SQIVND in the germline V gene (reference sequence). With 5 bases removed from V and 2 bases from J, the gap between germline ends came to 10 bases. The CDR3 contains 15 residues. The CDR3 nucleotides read TGTGCCAGTAGTGACGGGGGTGCCTATAATTCACCCCTCCACTTT. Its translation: CASSDGGAYNSPLHF.

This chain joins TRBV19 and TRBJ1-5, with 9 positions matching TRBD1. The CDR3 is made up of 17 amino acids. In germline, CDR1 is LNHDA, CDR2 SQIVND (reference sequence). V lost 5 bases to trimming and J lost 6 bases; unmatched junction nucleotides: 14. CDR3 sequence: CASSSQPPRDRAQPQHF. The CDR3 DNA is TGTGCCAGTAGTTCCCAACCTCCCCGGGACAGGGCTCAGCCCCAGCATTTT.